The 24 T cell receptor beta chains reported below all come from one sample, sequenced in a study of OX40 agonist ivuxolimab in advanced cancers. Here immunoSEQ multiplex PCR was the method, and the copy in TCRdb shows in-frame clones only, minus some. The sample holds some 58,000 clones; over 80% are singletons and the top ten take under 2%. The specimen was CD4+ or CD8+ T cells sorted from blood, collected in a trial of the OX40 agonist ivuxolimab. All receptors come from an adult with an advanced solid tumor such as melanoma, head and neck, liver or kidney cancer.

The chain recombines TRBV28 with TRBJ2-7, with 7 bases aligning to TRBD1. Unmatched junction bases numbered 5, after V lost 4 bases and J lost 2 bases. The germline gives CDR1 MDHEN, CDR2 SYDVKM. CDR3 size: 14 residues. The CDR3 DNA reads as TGTGCCAGCAGTTCCCCGGGGACAGCCTACGAGCAGTACTTC. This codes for CASSSPGTAYEQYF.

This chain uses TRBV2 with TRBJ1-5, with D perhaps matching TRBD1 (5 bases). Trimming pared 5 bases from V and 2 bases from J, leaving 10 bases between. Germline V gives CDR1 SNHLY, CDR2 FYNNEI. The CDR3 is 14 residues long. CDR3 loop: CASSQGGGNQPQHF. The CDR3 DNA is TGTGCCAGCAGTCAGGGAGGTGGCAATCAGCCCCAGCATTTT.

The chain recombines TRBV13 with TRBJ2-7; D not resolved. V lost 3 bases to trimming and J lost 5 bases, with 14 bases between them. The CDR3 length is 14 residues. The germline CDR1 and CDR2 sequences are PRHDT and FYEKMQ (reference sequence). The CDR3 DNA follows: TGTGCCAGCAGCTTCGAGGACGGAGCTAACGAGCAGTACTTC. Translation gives CASSFEDGANEQYF. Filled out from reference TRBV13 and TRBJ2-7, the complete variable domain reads AAGVIQSPRHLIKEKRETATLKCYPIPRHDTVYWYQQGPGQDPQFLISFYEKMQSDKGSIPDRFSAQQFSDYHSELNMSSLELGDSALYFCASSFEDGANEQYFGPGTRLTVT.

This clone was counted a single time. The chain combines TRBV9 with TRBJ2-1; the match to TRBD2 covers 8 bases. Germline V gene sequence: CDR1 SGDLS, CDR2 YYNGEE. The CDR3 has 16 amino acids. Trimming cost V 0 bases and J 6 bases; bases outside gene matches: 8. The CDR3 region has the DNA TGTGCCAGCAGCGTAGCCCCGGGGGGGCCTCTCAATGAGCAGTTCTTC. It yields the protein CASSVAPGGPLNEQFF.

For the CDR3, the DNA is TGTGCCAGCAGCTTAGACAGGCTGAATGAGCAGTTCTTC. It encodes CASSLDRLNEQFF. The gene calls are TRBV7-3 and TRBJ2-1, with a weak D call TRBD1 (6 bases). In germline, CDR1 is SGHTA, CDR2 FQGTGA. The V gene lost 2 bases and the J gene lost 7 bases, with 9 bases spanning the gap. The CDR3 runs 13 residues.

The CDR3 loop is CASISQETQYF. As DNA, the CDR3 is TGTGCCAGCATCAGTCAAGAGACCCAGTACTTC. The rearrangement links TRBV28 to TRBJ2-5; D remains unclear. The CDR3 has 11 residues. CDR1 is MDHEN and CDR2 is SYDVKM in the germline V gene. The ends were cut back, 7 bases at V and 2 bases at J, with 5 bases in the middle. Full variable domain (missing parts from reference TRBV28 and TRBJ2-5): DVKVTQSSRYLVKRTGEKVFLECVQDMDHENMFWYRQDPGLGLRLIYFSYDVKMKEKGDIPEGYSVSREKKERFSLILESASTNQTSMYLCASISQETQYFGPGTRLLVL.

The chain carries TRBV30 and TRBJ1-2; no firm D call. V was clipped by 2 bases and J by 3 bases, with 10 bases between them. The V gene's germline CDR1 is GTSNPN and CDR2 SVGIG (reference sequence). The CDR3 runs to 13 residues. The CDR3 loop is CAWSQYGDYGYTF. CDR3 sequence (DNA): TGTGCCTGGAGTCAGTACGGCGACTATGGCTACACCTTC.

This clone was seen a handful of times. The CDR3 reads CASMHSGQPSTDTQYF. The CDR3 DNA sequence: TGTGCCAGCATGCACTCCGGGCAGCCTAGCACAGATACGCAGTATTTT. This sequence joins TRBV28 and TRBJ2-3, with unresolved D. Germline V gives CDR1 MDHEN, CDR2 SYDVKM. The CDR3 totals 16 residues. With 7 bases removed from V and 0 bases from J, the gap between germline ends came to 17 bases.

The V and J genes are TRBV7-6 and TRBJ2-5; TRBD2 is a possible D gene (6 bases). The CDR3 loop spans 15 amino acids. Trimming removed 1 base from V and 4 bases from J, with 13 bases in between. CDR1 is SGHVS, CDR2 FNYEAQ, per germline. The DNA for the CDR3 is TGTGCCAGCAGCTTAGACCCTACTAGCTTAGAGACCCAGTACTTC. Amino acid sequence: CASSLDPTSLETQYF.

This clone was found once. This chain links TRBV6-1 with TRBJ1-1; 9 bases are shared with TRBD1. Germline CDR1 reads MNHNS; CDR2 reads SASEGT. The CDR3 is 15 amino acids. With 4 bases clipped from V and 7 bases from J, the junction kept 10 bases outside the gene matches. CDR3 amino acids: CASSAPGQGRDEAFF. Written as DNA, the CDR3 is TGTGCCAGCAGTGCGCCGGGACAGGGACGTGATGAAGCTTTCTTT.

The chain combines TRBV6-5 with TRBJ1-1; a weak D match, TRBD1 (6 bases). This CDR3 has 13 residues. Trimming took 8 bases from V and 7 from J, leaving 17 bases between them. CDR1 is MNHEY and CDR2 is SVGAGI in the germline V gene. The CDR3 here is CASGKQGAGEAFF. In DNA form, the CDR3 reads TGTGCCAGCGGAAAACAGGGAGCGGGTGAAGCTTTCTTT.

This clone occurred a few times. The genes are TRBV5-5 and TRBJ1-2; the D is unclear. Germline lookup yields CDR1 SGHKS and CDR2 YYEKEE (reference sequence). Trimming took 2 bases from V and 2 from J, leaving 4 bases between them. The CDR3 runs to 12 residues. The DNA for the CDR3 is TGTGCCAGCAGCTTAGGGAACTATGGCTACACCTTC. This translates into CASSLGNYGYTF.

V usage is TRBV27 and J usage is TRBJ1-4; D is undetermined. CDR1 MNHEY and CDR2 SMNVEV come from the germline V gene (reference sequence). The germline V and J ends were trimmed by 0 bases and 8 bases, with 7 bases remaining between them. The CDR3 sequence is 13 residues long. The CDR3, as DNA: TGTGCCAGCAGTTTATCGACTTCCGAAAAACTGTTTTTT. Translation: CASSLSTSEKLFF.

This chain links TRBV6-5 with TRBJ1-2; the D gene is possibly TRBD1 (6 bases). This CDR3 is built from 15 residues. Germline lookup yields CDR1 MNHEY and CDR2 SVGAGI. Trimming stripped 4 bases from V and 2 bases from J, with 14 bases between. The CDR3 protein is CASSSFGTTNYGYTF. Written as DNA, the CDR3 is TGTGCCAGCAGTTCCTTCGGGACAACCAACTATGGCTACACCTTC.

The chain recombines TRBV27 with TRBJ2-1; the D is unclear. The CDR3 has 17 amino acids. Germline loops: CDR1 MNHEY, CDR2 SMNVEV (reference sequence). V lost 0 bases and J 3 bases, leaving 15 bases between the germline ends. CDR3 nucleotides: TGTGCCAGCAGTTTATCTACTGGGCAGTCCGACTACAATGAGCAGTTCTTC. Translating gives CASSLSTGQSDYNEQFF.

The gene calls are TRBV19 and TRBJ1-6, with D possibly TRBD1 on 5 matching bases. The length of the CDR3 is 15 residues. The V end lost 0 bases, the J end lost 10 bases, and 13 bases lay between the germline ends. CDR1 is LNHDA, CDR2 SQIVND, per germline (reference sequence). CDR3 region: CASSIDLFQGSPLHF. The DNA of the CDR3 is TGTGCCAGTAGTATAGATCTATTCCAGGGATCACCCCTCCACTTT.

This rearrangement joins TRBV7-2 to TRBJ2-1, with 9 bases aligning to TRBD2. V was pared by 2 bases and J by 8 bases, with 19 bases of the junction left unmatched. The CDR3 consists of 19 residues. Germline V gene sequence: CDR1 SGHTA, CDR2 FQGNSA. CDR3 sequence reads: CASSLKGGRLAEPGDEQFF. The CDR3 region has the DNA TGTGCCAGCAGCTTAAAGGGGGGTAGACTAGCGGAACCCGGGGATGAGCAGTTCTTC.

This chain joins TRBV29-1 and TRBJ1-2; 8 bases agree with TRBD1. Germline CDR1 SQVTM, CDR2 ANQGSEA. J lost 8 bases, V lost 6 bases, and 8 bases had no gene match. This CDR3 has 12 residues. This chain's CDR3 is CSVDRQGYGYTF. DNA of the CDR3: TGCAGCGTGGACCGACAGGGGTACGGCTACACCTTC.

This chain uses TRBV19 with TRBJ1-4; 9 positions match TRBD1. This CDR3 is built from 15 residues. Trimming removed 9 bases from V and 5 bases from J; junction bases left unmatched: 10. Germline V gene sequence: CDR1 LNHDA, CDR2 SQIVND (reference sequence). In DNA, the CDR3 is TGTGCCAGCCTGCCGGCGGGACAGGGAAATGAAAAACTGTTTTTT. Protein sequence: CASLPAGQGNEKLFF.

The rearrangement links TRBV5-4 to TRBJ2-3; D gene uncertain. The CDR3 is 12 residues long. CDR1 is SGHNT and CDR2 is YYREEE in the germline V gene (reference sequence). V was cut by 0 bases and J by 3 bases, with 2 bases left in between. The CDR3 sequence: CASSLETDTQYF. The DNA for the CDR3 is TGTGCCAGCAGCTTGGAGACAGATACGCAGTATTTT.

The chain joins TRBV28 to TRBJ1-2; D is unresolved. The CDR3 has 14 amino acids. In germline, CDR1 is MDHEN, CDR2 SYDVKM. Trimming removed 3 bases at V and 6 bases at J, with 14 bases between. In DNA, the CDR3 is TGTGCCAGCAGTTTTTTTCACGGTGAGGATGGCTACACCTTC. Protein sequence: CASSFFHGEDGYTF.

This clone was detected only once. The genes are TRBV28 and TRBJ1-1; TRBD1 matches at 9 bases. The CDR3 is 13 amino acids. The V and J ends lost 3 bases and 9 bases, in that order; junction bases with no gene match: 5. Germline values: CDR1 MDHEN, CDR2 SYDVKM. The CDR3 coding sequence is TGTGCCAGCAGTTTTGGGGACAGGGCCCAAGCTTTCTTT. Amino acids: CASSFGDRAQAFF.

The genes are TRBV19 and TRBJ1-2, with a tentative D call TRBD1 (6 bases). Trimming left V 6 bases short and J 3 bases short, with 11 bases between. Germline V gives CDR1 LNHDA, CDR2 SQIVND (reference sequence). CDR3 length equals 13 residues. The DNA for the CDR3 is TGTGCCAGTAGGGCAGGGGTGGACTATGGCTACACCTTC. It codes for CASRAGVDYGYTF.

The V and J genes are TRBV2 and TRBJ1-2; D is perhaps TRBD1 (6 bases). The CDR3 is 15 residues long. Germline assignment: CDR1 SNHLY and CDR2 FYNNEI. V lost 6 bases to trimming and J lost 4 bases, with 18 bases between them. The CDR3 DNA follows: TGTGCCAGCAGAGGTGCGGGGGGCTTGGGCTATGGCTACACCTTC. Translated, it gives CASRGAGGLGYGYTF.